This record looks at one T cell receptor beta chain sequence and its context. The data are from a study of shared clonotypes between healthy human individuals. CDR3 length: 15 residues. Looked up from germline, CDR1 is SGHAT and CDR2 is FQNNGV. J lost 9 bases, V lost 3 bases, and 9 bases had no gene match. Nashville, Tennessee was home to all donors, each a Caucasian adult. Clones were read by immunoSEQ multiplex PCR, and TCRdb kept only the in-frame ones, dropping some. The table shows 2 million to 2.5 million clones, with 80% to 95% occurring only once. The chain couples TRBV11-2 to TRBJ2-1, with TRBD2 matching over 9 bases. The sequenced sample consisted of naive CD4+ T cells from PBMCs. Stated subset: CD45RA+ positively selected. The origin of this receptor is a man younger than 30 in good health. Some clones in this sample may be carry-over from other donors' samples. CDR3 sequence: CASSFGLAKTGEQFF. CDR3 DNA: TGTGCCAGCAGCTTCGGACTAGCGAAGACCGGTGAGCAGTTCTTC.